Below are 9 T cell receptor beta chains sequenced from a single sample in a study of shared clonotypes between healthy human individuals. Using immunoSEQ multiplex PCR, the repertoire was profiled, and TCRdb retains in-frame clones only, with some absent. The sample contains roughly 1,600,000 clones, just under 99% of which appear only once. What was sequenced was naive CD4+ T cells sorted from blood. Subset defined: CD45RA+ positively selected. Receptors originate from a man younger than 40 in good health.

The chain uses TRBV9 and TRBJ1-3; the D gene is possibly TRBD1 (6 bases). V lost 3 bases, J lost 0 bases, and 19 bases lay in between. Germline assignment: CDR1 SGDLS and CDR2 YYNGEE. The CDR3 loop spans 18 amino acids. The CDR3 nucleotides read TGTGCCAGCAGCGCGGACAGACATAGCGCCAACTCTGGAAACACCATATATTTT. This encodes CASSADRHSANSGNTIYF.

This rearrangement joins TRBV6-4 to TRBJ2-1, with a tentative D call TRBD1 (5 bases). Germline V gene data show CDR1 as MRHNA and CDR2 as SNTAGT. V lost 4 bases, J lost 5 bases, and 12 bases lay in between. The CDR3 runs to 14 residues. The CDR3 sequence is CASSGAKGDNEQFF. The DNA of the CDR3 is TGTGCCAGCAGTGGGGCAAAAGGGGACAATGAGCAGTTCTTC.

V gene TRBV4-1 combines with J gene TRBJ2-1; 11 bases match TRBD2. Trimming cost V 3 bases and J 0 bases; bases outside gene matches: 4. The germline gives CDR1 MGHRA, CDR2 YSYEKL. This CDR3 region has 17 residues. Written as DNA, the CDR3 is TGCGCCAGCAGCCACTCTAGCGGGAGGAGCTCCTACAATGAGCAGTTCTTC. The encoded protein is CASSHSSGRSSYNEQFF.

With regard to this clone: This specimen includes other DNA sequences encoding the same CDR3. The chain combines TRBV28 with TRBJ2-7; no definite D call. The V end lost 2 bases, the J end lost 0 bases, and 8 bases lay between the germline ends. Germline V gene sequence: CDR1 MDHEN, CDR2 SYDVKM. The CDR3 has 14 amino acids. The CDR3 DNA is TGTGCCAGCAGTTTAGCCGGCAGCTCCTACGAGCAGTACTTC. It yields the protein CASSLAGSSYEQYF.

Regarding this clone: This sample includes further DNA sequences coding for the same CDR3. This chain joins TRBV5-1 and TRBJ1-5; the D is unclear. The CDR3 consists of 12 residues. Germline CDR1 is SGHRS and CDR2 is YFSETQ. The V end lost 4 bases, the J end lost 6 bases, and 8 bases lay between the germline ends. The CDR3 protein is CASSLEGQPQHF. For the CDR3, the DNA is TGCGCCAGCAGCCTCGAGGGTCAGCCCCAGCATTTT.

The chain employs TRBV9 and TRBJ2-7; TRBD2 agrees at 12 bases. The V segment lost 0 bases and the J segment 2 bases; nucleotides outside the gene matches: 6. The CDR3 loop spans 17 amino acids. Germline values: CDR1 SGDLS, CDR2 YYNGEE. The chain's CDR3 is CASSVDPTSGRTYEQYF. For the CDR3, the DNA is TGTGCCAGCAGCGTAGACCCGACTAGCGGGAGAACCTACGAGCAGTACTTC.

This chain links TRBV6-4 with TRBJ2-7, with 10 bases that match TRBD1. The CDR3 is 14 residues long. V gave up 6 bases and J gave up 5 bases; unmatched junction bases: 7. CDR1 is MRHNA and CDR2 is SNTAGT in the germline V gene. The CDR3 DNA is TGTGCCAGCAGGACCGGGACAGGGGACCACGAGCAGTACTTC. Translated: CASRTGTGDHEQYF.

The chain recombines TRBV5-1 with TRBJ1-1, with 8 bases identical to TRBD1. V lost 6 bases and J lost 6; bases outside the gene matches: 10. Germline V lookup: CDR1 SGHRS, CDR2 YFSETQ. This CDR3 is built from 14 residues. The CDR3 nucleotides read TGCGCCAGCACCCTCGGGACAGGCGGTTCTGAAGCTTTCTTT. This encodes CASTLGTGGSEAFF.

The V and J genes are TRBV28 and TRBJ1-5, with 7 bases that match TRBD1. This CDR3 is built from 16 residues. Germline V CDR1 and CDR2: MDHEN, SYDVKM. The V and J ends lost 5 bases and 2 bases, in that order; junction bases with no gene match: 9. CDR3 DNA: TGTGCCAGCAGTCACCATGTAGGACAGGGCAATCAGCCCCAGCATTTT. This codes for CASSHHVGQGNQPQHF.